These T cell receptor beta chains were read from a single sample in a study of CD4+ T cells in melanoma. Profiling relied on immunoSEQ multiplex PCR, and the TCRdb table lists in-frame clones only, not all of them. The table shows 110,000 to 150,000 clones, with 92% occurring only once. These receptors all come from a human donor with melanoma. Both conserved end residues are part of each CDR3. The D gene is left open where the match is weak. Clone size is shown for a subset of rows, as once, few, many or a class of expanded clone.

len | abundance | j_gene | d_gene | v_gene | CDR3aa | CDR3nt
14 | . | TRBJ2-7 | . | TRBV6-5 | CASSRRGQLYEQYF | TGTGCCAGCAGTCGCCGAGGACAGCTCTACGAGCAGTACTTC
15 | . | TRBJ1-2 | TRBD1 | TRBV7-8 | CASSLVGRGEYGYTF | TGTGCCAGCAGCTTAGTCGGCAGGGGGGAATATGGCTACACCTTC
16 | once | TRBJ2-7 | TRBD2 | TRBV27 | CASSILAGGLSYEQYF | TGTGCCAGCAGTATCTTAGCGGGGGGCCTCTCCTACGAGCAGTACTTC
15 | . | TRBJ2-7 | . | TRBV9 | CASSFGWDTSYEQYF | TGTGCCAGCAGCTTTGGGTGGGACACCTCCTACGAGCAGTACTTC
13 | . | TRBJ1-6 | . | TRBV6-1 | CASTRTGNSPLHF | TGTGCCAGCACCCGGACGGGGAATTCACCCCTCCACTTT
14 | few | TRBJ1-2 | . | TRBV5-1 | CASSLDSRSYGYTF | TGCGCCAGCAGCTTGGATAGCCGAAGCTATGGCTACACCTTC
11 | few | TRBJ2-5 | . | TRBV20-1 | CSAPRMETQYF | TGCAGTGCCCCAAGGATGGAGACCCAGTACTTC
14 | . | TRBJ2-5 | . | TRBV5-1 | CASRPGTFQETQYF | TGCGCCAGCCGCCCCGGGACGTTCCAAGAGACCCAGTACTTC
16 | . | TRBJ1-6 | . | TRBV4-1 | CASSQVTMAGTTPLHF | TGCGCCAGCAGCCAAGTGACCATGGCCGGGACGACACCCCTCCACTTT
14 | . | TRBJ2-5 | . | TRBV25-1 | CASSEYRQQETQYF | TGTGCCAGCAGTGAATATCGTCAGCAAGAGACCCAGTACTTC
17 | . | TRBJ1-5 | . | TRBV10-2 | CASSEKGRGSAGQPQHF | TGCGCCAGCAGTGAGAAAGGGCGGGGCAGCGCGGGTCAGCCCCAGCATTTT
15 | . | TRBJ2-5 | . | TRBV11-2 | CASSLVWSSAETQYF | TGTGCCAGCAGCTTAGTATGGTCTAGCGCAGAGACCCAGTACTTC
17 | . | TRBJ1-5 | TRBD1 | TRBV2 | CASRGGTGYFSNQPQHF | TGTGCCAGCAGGGGCGGGACAGGGTATTTTAGCAATCAGCCCCAGCATTTT
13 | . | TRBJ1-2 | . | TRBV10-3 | CAISEIGDYGYTF | TGTGCCATCAGTGAGATTGGGGACTATGGCTACACCTTC
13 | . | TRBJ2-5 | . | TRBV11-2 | CASTFSEGETQYF | TGTGCCAGCACCTTCTCGGAGGGCGAGACCCAGTACTTC
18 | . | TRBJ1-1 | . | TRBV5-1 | CASSLAISQTAVKSEAFF | TGCGCCAGCAGCTTGGCCATTTCCCAGACAGCGGTTAAGTCTGAAGCTTTCTTT
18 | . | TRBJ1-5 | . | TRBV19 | CASSTHKAGPGGNQPQHF | TGTGCCAGTAGTACGCACAAGGCGGGGCCTGGGGGCAATCAGCCCCAGCATTTT
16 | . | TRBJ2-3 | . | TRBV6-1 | CASSEGWGVNTDTQYF | TGTGCCAGCAGTGAAGGGTGGGGCGTTAACACAGATACGCAGTATTTT
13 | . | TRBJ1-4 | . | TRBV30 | CAGTIRRNEKLFF | TGTGCCGGGACGATAAGAAGAAATGAAAAACTGTTTTTT
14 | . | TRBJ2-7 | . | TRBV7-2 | CASSLSSGPYEQYF | TGTGCCAGCAGCTTATCTTCCGGTCCCTACGAGCAGTACTTC
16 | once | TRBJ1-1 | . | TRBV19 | CASSIGKDRFNTEAFF | TGTGCCAGTAGTATAGGAAAGGACAGATTTAACACTGAAGCTTTCTTT
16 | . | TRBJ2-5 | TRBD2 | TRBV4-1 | CASSQRTWGGQETQYF | TGCGCCAGCAGCCAACGAACCTGGGGGGGCCAAGAGACCCAGTACTTC
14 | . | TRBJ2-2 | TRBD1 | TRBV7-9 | CASSPQGGTGELFF | TGTGCCAGCAGCCCACAGGGGGGCACCGGGGAGCTGTTTTTT
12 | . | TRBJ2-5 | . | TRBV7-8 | CASSVRKETQYF | TGTGCCAGCAGCGTTAGGAAAGAGACCCAGTACTTC